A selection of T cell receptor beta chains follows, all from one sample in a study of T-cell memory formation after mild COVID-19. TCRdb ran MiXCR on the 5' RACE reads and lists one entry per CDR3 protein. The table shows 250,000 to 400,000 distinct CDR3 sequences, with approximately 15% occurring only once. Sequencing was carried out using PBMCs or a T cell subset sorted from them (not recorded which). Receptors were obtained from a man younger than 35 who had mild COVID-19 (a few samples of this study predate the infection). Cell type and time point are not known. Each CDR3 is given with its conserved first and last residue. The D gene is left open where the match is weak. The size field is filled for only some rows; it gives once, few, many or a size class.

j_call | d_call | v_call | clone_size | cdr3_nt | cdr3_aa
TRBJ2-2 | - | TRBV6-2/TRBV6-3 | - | TGTGCCAGCAGTTACGGCGGGGGCGCAAACACCGGGGAGCTGTTTTTT | CASSYGGGANTGELFF
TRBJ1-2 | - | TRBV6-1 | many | TGTGCCAGCAGTTTACCCAACTATGGCTACACCTTC | CASSLPNYGYTF
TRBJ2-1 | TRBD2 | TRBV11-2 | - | TGTGCCAGCAGCTTCTCGCTAGCGGGGCACAATGAGCAGTTCTTC | CASSFSLAGHNEQFF
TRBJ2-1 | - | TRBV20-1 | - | TGCAGTGGTCAGAGAAGCGGAGACCTCTACAATGAGCAGTTCTTC | CSGQRSGDLYNEQFF
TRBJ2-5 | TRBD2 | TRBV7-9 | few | TGTGCCAGCAGCGGACTAGACCAAGAGACCCAGTACTTC | CASSGLDQETQYF
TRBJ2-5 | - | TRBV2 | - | TGTGCCAGCATATCGGGGATTCGAGAGACCCAGTACTTC | CASISGIRETQYF
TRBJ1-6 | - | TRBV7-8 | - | TGTGCCAGCAGCTTAGGTCAGGAGAGGATCTCACCCCTCCACTTT | CASSLGQERISPLHF
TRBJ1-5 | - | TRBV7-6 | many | TGTGCCAGCAGCCAAAGCACAGGACTCAATCAGCCCCAGCATTTT | CASSQSTGLNQPQHF
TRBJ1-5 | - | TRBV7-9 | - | TGTGCCAGCAGCTCATACGGAGAAGGGGATCAGCCCCAGCATTTT | CASSSYGEGDQPQHF
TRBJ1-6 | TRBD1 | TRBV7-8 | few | TGTGCCAGCAGCTGGAATCCGGGACAGGAGTTTAATTCACCCCTCCACTTT | CASSWNPGQEFNSPLHF
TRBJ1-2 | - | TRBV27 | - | TGTGCCAGCAGTTTATCGATGGCGGATCTCTATGGCTACACCTTC | CASSLSMADLYGYTF
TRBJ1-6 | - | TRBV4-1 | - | TGCGCCAGCAGCCAATCCCCGGGCTCACCCCTCCACTTT | CASSQSPGSPLHF
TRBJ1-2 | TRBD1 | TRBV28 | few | TGTGCCAGCAGTTTGACCCAGGGGGTAGGCTACACCTTC | CASSLTQGVGYTF
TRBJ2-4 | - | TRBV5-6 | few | TGTGCCAGCAGCTTGGAGTCAGCACAAAACATTCAGTACTTC | CASSLESAQNIQYF
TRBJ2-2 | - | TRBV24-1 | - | TGTGCCACCAGTGATTGGATCGCCACCGGGGAGCTGTTTTTT | CATSDWIATGELFF
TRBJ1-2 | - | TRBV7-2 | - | TGTGCCAGCAGCTTTTACAGGGAGGCTAACTATGGCTACACCTTC | CASSFYREANYGYTF
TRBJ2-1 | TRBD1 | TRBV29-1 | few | TGCAGCGCAACAGGGGGCCGAGTCGATGAGCAGTTCTTC | CSATGGRVDEQFF
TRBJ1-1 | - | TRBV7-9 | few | TGTGCCAGCATCAAAATTTTGGGTGTGGGCAGGGGATTCCCTGAAGCTTTCTTT | CASIKILGVGRGFPEAFF
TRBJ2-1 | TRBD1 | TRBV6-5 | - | TGTGCCAGCAGTTACGGGCAGGGGGCTCAGTATGAGCAGTTCTTC | CASSYGQGAQYEQFF
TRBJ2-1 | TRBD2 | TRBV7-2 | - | TGTGCCAGCAGCCCCGGACTAGCTCCGACACGCGAGCAGTTCTTC | CASSPGLAPTREQFF
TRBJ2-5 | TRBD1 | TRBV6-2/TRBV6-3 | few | TGTGCCAGCAGACCGACAGGGGATGAGACCCAGTACTTC | CASRPTGDETQYF
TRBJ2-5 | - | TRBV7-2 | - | TGTGCCAGCAGCTTTTGGGGTCCTCCCGAGACCCAGTACTTC | CASSFWGPPETQYF
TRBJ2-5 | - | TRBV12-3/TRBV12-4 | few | TGTGCCAGCAGCCCGCTAGTAGGTGAGACCCAGTACTTC | CASSPLVGETQYF
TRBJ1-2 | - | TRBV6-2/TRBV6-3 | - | TGTGCCAGCAGTTTGCAACAGGGAAACTATGGCTACACCTTC | CASSLQQGNYGYTF
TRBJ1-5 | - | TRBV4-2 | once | TGTGCCAGCAGCCAAGGGGGGAGTCAGCCCCAGCATTTT | CASSQGGSQPQHF
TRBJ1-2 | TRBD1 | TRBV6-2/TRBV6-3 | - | TGTGCCAGCAGCACTACGGGACAGGGAAGTCGCGGCTACACCTTC | CASSTTGQGSRGYTF
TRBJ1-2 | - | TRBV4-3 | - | TGCGCCAGCAGCCAATACCGGGGGAACTATGGCTACACCTTC | CASSQYRGNYGYTF
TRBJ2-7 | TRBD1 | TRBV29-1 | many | TGCAGCACGGGACAGCGCAATCGACGCTACGAGCAGTACTTC | CSTGQRNRRYEQYF
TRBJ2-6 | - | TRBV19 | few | TGTGCCAGTAGTATTAGGACCTCTGGGGCCAACGTCCTGACTTTC | CASSIRTSGANVLTF
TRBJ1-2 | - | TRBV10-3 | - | TGTGCCATCAGTGAGTCAGTCAGGGCCGTCAGTGGCTACACCTTC | CAISESVRAVSGYTF
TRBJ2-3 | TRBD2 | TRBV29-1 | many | TGCAGCGCTAGCGGGGGCCTCACAGATACGCAGTATTTT | CSASGGLTDTQYF
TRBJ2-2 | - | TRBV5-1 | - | TGCGCCAGCAGCTTGGTTGCGCGGAACACCGGGGAGCTGTTTTTT | CASSLVARNTGELFF
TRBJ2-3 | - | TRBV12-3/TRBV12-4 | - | TGTGCCAGCAGTTTTAATGGGGGATACACAGATACGCAGTATTTT | CASSFNGGYTDTQYF
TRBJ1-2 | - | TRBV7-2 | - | TGTGCCAGCAGCTTAGAGGTTGGCTACACCTTC | CASSLEVGYTF
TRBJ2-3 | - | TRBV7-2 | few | TGTGCCAGCAGCTTAGAGGGAGAGGGGGGTCCGTGTTTT | CASSLEGEGGPCF
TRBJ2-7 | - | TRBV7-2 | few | TGTGCCAGCAGCTTATGGGCAGGGGGAGGGTACGAGCAGTACTTC | CASSLWAGGGYEQYF
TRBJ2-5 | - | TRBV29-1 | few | TGCAGCGTTGAGCTCAAGCAGGACGGGGACCAAGAGACCCAGTACTTC | CSVELKQDGDQETQYF
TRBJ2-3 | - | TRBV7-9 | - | TGTGCCAGCAGCTTAGTCGCGGGAACGCAGTATTTT | CASSLVAGTQYF
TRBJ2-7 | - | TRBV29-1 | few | TGCAGCGTTGTACGGGAAGGGCTCGAGCAGTACTTC | CSVVREGLEQYF
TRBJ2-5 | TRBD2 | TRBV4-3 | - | TGCGCCAGCAGCCAGTCCACTAGCGGAGGAGATACCCAGTACTTC | CASSQSTSGGDTQYF